One sample yielded the 6 T cell receptor beta chains listed below, sequenced in a study of cytomegalovirus exposure and HLA in healthy donors. Some clones are missing from TCRdb's copy, which holds only in-frame ones; the method was immunoSEQ multiplex PCR. This sample has approximately 44,000 clones, with roughly 88% found just once. Sequenced: PBMCs. Receptors were obtained from a woman aged 25 to 39 in good health and CMV-seronegative.

The rearrangement links TRBV4-3 to TRBJ2-3, with unresolved D. This CDR3 region has 14 residues. Deletions cut 1 base from V and 3 bases from J, with 8 bases between. Germline CDR1 LGHNA, CDR2 YSLEER. This CDR3 reads CASSQGDVTDTQYF. The CDR3 DNA reads as TGCGCCAGCAGCCAAGGAGATGTGACAGATACGCAGTATTTT.

The chain carries TRBV16 and TRBJ2-3; D remains unclear. This CDR3 contains 13 residues. Trimming removed 4 bases from V and 3 bases from J, with 8 bases in between. Per germline, CDR1 KGHSY and CDR2 FQNENV. As DNA, the CDR3 is TGTGCCAGCAGCCTCGGCAGGACAGATACGCAGTATTTT. It specifies CASSLGRTDTQYF.

This clone came up once. The chain couples TRBV25-1 to TRBJ1-2, with TRBD1 matching 7 bases. The CDR3 totals 15 residues. Germline V lookup: CDR1 MGHDK, CDR2 SYGVNS. J lost 4 bases, V lost 5 bases, and 10 bases had no gene match. The CDR3 is CASSPYGQALYGYTF. CDR3 in DNA: TGTGCCAGCAGTCCTTATGGACAGGCCCTCTATGGCTACACCTTC.

This chain joins TRBV4-2 and TRBJ2-7; TRBD2 agrees at 7 bases. Germline V gives CDR1 LGHNA, CDR2 YNFKEQ. This CDR3 contains 16 residues. V shed 2 bases, J shed 3 bases, and the junction held 10 bases outside the gene matches. CDR3: CASSQNSAGVGYEQYF. The DNA for the CDR3 is TGTGCCAGCAGCCAAAACAGCGCGGGAGTCGGCTACGAGCAGTACTTC.

The rearrangement joins TRBV28 to TRBJ2-1; 10 bases fit TRBD2. V was clipped by 7 bases and J by 0 bases; unmatched bases: 3. The length of the CDR3 is 15 residues. Germline assignment: CDR1 MDHEN and CDR2 SYDVKM. CDR3 protein: CASISSGSSYNEQFF. DNA of the CDR3: TGTGCCAGCATATCTAGCGGGAGCTCCTACAATGAGCAGTTCTTC.

This chain connects TRBV2 to TRBJ1-1; D unresolved. V was shortened by 4 bases and J by 2 bases, with 8 bases between the two germline ends. CDR1 is SNHLY, CDR2 FYNNEI, per germline. The CDR3 totals 13 residues. This CDR3 is CASSVQVNTEAFF. For the CDR3, the DNA is TGTGCCAGCAGTGTTCAGGTCAACACTGAAGCTTTCTTT.